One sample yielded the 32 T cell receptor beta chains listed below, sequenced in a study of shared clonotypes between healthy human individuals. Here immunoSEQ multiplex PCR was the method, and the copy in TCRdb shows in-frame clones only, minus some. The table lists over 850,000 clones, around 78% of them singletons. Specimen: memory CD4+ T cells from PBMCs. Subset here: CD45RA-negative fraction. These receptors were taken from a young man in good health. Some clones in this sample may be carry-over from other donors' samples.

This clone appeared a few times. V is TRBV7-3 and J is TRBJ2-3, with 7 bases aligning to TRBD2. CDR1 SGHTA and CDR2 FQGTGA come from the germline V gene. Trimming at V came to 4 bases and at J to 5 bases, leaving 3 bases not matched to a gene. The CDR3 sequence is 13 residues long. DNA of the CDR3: TGTGCCAGCAGCTCCTCTAGCGGAGATACGCAGTATTTT. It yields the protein CASSSSSGDTQYF.

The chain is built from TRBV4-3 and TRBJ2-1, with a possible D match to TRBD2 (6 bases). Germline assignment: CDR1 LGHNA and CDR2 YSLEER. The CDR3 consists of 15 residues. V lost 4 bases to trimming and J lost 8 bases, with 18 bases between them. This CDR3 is CASSPRGNYGDEQFF. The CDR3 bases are TGCGCCAGCAGCCCCCGCGGGAATTACGGCGATGAGCAGTTCTTC.

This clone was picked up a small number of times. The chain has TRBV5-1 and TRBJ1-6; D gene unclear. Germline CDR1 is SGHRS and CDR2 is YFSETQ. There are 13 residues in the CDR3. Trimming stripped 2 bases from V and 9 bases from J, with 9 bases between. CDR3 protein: CASSLRLTSPLHF. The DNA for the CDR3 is TGCGCCAGCAGCTTAAGGTTGACTTCACCCCTCCACTTT.

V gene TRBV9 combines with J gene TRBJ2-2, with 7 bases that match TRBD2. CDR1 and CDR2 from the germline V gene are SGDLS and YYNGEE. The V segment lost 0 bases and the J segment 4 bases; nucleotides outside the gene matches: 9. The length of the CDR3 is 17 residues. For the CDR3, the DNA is TGTGCCAGCAGCGTAGGTAGTAGGACTAGGAGCACCGGGGAGCTGTTTTTT. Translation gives CASSVGSRTRSTGELFF.

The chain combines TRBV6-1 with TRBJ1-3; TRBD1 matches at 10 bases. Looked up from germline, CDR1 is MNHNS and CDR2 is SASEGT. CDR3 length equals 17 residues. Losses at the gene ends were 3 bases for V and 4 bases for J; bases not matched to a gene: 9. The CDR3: CASSDPGQGRAGNTIYF. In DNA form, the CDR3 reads TGTGCCAGCAGTGACCCGGGACAGGGGAGGGCGGGAAACACCATATATTTT.

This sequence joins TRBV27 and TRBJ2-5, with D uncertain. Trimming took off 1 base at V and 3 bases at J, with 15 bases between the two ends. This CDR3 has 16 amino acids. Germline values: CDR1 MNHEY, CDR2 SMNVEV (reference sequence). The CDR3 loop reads CASSLYPPGVKETQYF. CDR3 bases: TGTGCCAGCAGTTTATATCCCCCCGGAGTAAAAGAGACCCAGTACTTC.

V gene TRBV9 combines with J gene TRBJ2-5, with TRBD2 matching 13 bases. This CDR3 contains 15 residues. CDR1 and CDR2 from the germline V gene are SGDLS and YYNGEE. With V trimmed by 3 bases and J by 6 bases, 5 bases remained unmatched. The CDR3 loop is CASSDGLAGVKTQYF. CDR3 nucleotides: TGTGCCAGCAGCGATGGACTAGCGGGAGTGAAGACCCAGTACTTC.

CDR3 in DNA: TGTGCCAGCTCCCGGAGGGTAGCGGGAGAAGGCGAGCAGTACTTC. It yields the protein CASSRRVAGEGEQYF. The chain carries TRBV18 and TRBJ2-7, with TRBD2 matching over 9 bases. Per germline, CDR1 KGHSH and CDR2 LQKENI. Germline trimming cut 6 bases from V and 6 bases from J; bases unmatched to any gene: 12. This CDR3 has 15 amino acids. The variable domain in full, with the rest retrieved from reference TRBV18 and TRBJ2-7, is NAGVMQNPRHLVRRRGQEARLRCSPMKGHSHVYWYRQLPEEGLKFMVYLQKENIIDESGMPKERFSAEFPKEGPSILRIQQVVRGDSAAYFCASSRRVAGEGEQYFGPGTRLTVT.

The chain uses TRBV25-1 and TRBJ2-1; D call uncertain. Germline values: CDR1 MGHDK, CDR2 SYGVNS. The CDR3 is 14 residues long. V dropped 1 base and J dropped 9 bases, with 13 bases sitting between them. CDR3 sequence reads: CASSESTSVSEQFF. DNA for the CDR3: TGTGCCAGCAGTGAATCCACTTCGGTTTCTGAGCAGTTCTTC.

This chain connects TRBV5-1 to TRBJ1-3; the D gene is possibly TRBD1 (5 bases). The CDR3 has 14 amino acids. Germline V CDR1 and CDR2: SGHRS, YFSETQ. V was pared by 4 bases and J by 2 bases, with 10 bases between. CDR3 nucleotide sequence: TGCGCCAGCAGCGCAGGGACGACTGGAAACACCATATATTTT. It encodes CASSAGTTGNTIYF.

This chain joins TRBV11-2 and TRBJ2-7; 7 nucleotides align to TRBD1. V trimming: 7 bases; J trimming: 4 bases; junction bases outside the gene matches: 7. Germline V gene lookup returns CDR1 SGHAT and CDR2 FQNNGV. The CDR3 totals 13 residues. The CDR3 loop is CASNKGGAYEQYF. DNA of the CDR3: TGTGCCAGCAACAAAGGGGGCGCGTACGAGCAGTACTTC.

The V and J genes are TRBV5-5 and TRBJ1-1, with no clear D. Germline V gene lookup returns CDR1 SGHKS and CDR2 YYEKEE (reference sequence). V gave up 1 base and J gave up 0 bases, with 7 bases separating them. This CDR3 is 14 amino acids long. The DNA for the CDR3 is TGTGCCAGCAGCTTGAAGGCTATGAACACTGAAGCTTTCTTT. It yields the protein CASSLKAMNTEAFF.

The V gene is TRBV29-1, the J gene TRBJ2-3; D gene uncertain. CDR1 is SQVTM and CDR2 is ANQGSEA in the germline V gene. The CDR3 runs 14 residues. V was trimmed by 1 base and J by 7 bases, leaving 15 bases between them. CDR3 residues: CSVEASLVSHTQYF. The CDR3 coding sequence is TGCAGCGTTGAAGCTTCCCTGGTGTCTCATACGCAGTATTTT.

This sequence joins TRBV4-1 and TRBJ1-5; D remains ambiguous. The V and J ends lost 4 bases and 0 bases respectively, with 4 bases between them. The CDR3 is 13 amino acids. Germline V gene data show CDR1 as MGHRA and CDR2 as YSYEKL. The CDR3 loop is CASSPDSNQPQHF. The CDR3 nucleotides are TGCGCCAGCAGCCCGGATAGCAATCAGCCCCAGCATTTT.

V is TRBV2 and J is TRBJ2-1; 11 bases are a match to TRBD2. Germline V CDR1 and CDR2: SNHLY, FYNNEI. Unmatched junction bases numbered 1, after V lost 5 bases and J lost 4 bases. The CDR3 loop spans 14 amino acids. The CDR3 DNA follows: TGTGCCAGCAGTTGGACTAGCGGGTACAATGAGCAGTTCTTC. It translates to CASSWTSGYNEQFF.

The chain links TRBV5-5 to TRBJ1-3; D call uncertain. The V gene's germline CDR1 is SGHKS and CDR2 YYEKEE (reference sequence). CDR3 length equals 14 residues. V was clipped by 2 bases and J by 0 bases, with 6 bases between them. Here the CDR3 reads CASSFPGSGNTIYF. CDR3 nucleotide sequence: TGTGCCAGCAGCTTCCCGGGCTCTGGAAACACCATATATTTT.

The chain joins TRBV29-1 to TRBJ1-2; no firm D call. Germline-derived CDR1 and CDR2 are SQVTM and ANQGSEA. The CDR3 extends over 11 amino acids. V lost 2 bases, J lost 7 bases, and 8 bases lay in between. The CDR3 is CSVERAVGYTF. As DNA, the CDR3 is TGCAGCGTTGAACGGGCCGTTGGCTACACCTTC.

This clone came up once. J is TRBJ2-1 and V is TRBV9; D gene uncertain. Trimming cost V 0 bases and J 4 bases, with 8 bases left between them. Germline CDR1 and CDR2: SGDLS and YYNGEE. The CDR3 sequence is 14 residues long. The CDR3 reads CASSVVPVYNEQFF. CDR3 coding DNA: TGTGCCAGCAGCGTAGTTCCCGTTTACAATGAGCAGTTCTTC.

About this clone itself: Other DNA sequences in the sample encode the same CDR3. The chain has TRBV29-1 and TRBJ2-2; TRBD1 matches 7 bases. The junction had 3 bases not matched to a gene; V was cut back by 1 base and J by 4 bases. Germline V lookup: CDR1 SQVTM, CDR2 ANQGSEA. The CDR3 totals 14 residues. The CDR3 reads CSVEVSGGTGELFF. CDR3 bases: TGCAGCGTTGAAGTGTCAGGGGGCACCGGGGAGCTGTTTTTT.

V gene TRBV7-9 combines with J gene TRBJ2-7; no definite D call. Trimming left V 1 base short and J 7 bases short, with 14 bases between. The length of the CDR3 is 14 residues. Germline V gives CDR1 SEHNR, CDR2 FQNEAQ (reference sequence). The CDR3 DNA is TGTGCCAGCAGCTTAGACCTCACTGTGTGGGAGCAGTACTTC. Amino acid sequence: CASSLDLTVWEQYF.

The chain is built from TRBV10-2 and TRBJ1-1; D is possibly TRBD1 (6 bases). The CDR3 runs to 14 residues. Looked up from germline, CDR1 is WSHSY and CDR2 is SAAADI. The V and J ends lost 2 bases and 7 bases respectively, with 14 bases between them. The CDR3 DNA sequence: TGCGCCAGCAGTGAGGGGTCAGGGGAGGATGAAGCTTTCTTT. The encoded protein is CASSEGSGEDEAFF.

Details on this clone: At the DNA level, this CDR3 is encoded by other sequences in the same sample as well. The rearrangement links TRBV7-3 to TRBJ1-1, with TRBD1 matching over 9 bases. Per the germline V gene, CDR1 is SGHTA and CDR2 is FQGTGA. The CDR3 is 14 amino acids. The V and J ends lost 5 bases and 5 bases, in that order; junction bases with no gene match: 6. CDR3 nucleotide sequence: TGTGCCAGCAGCCCGACAGGGGGAGGGACTGAAGCTTTCTTT. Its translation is CASSPTGGGTEAFF.

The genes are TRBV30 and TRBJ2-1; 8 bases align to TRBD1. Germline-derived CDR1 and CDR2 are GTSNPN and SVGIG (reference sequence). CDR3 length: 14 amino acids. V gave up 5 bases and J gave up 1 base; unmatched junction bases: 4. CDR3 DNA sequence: TGTGCCTGGGACACAGGGGGGTCCTACAATGAGCAGTTCTTC. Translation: CAWDTGGSYNEQFF.

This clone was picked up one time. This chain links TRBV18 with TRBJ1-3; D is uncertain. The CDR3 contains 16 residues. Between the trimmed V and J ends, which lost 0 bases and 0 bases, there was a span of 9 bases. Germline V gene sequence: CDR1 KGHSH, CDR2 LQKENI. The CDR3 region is CASSPPLQNSGNTIYF. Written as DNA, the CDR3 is TGTGCCAGCTCACCACCGTTACAGAACTCTGGAAACACCATATATTTT. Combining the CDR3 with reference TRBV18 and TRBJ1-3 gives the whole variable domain NAGVMQNPRHLVRRRGQEARLRCSPMKGHSHVYWYRQLPEEGLKFMVYLQKENIIDESGMPKERFSAEFPKEGPSILRIQQVVRGDSAAYFCASSPPLQNSGNTIYFGEGSWLTVV.

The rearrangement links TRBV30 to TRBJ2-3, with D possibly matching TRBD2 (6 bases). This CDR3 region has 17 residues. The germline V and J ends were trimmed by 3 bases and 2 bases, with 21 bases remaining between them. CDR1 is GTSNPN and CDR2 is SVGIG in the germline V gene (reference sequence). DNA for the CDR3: TGTGCCTGGAGCCGGGGGTTTGCTGGGCCCCCCACAGATACGCAGTATTTT. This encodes CAWSRGFAGPPTDTQYF.

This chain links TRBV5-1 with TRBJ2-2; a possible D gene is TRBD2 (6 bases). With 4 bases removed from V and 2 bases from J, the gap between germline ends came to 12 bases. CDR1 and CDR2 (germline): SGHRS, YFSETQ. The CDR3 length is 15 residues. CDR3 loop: CASSPWRDNTGELFF. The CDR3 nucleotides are TGCGCCAGCAGCCCCTGGAGGGACAACACCGGGGAGCTGTTTTTT.

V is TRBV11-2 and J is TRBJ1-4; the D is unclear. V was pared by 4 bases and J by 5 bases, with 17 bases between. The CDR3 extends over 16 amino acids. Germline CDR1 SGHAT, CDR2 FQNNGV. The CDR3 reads CASSSLGAGINEKLFF. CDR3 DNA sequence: TGTGCCAGCAGCTCCCTGGGAGCCGGAATCAATGAAAAACTGTTTTTT.

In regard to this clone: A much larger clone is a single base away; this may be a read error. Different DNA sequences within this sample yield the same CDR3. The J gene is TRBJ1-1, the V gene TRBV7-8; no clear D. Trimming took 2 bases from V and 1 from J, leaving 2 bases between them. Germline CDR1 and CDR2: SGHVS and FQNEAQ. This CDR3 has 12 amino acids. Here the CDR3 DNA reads TGTGCCAGCAGCTTATGGAACACTGAAGCTTTCTTT. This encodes CASSLWNTEAFF. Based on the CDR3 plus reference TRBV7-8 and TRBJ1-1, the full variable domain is GAGVSQSPRYKVAKRGQDVALRCDPISGHVSLFWYQQALGQGPEFLTYFQNEAQLDKSGLPSDRFFAERPEGSVSTLKIQRTQQEDSAVYLCASSLWNTEAFFGQGTRLTVV.

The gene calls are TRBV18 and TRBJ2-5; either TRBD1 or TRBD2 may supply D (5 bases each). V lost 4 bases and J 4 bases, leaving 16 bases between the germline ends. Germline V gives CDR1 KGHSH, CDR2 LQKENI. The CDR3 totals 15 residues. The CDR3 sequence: CASSLTGTFGETQYF. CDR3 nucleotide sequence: TGTGCCAGCTCACTGACCGGGACCTTCGGAGAGACCCAGTACTTC.

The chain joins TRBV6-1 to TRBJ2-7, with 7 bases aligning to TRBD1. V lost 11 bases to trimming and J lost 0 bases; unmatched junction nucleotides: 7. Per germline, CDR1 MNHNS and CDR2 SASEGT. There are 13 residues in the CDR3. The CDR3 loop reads CAGIRDSSYEQYF. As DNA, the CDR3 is TGTGCCGGGATAAGGGACAGCTCCTACGAGCAGTACTTC.

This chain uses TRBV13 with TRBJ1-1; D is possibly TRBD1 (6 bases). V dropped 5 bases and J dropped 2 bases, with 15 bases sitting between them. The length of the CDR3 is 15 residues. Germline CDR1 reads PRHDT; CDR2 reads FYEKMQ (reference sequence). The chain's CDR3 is CASSAGQIFNTEAFF. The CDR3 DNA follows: TGTGCCAGCAGCGCAGGACAGATTTTTAACACTGAAGCTTTCTTT.

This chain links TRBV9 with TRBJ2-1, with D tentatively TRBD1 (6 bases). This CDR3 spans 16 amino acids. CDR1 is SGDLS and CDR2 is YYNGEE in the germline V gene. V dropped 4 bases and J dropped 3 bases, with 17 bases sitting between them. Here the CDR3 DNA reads TGTGCCAGCAGCCCAAGGGGGAGTCACAGCTACAATGAGCAGTTCTTC. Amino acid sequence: CASSPRGSHSYNEQFF.